This TCR beta chain was identified during a study of blood T cell repertoires in COVID-19. Study overall: Collection of acute and convalescent COVID-19 samples took place in the United States, Italy and Spain. From T cells, B-cell-depleted T cells, or PBMCs came the material, which was cDNA or gDNA.

Germline values: CDR1 SGHTA, CDR2 FQGTGA. The V and J ends lost 3 bases and 5 bases, in that order; junction bases with no gene match: 5. The CDR3 sequence is 15 residues long. Followed over time, Seattle patients had been enrolled while infection was active. In the authors' methods: Amplification of reference gene primers provided the estimated nucleated cell counts. Profiling relied on immunoSEQ multiplex PCR, and the TCRdb table lists in-frame clones only, not all of them. V, J and clone size are those of that table, while D and trimming were read from the DNA. In the table there are fewer than 200,000 clones, roughly four fifths of which are singletons.

Specimen: peripheral blood. The clonotype originates from a woman in her 70s with COVID-19, enrolled during active disease. The V call is TRBV7-3, the J call TRBJ2-5; the match to TRBD2 covers 11 bases. The CDR3 reads CASSFTSGSWETQYF. The CDR3 DNA reads as TGTGCCAGCAGCTTTACTAGCGGGAGTTGGGAGACCCAGTACTTC.